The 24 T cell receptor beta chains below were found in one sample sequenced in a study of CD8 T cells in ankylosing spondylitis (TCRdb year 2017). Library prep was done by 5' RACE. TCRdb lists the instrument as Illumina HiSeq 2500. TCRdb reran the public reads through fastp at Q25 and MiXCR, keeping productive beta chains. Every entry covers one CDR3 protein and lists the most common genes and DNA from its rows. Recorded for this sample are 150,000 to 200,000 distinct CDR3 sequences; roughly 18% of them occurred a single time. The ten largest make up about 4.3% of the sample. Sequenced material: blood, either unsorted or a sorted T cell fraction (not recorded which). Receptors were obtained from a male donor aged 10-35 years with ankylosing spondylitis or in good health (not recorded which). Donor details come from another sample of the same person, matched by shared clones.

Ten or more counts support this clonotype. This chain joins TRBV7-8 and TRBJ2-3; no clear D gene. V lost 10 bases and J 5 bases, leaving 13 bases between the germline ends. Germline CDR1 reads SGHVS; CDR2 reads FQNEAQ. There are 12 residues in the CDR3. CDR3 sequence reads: CAIQFGVDTQYF. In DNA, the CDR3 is TGTGCCATCCAATTTGGGGTAGATACGCAGTATTTT.

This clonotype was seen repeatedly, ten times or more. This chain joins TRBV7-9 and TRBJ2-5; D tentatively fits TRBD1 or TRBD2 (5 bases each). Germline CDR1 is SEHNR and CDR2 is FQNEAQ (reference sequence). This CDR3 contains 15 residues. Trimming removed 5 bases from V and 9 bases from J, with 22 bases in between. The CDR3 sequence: CASSPPSSTLGAQYF. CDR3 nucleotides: TGTGCCAGCAGCCCCCCGTCCTCCACCCTGGGGGCCCAGTACTTC.

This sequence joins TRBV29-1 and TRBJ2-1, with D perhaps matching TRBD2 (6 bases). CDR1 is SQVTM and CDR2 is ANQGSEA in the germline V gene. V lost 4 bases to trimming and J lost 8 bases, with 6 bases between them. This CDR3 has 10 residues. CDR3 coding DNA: TGCAGCGTTGGGAGGGATGAGCAGTTCTTC. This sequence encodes CSVGRDEQFF.

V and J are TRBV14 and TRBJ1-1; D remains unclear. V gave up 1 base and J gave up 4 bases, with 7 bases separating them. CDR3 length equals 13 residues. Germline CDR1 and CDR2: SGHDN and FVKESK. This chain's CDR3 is CASSQVSSTEAFF. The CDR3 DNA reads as TGTGCCAGCAGCCAAGTATCTAGCACTGAAGCTTTCTTT.

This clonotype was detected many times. The CDR3 spells CASSLGTGALNTEAFF. The DNA for the CDR3 is TGTGCCAGCAGCTTAGGGACAGGGGCGTTGAACACTGAAGCTTTCTTT. The J gene is TRBJ1-1, the V gene TRBV11-2; 9 bases line up with TRBD1. Germline assignment: CDR1 SGHAT and CDR2 FQNNGV. Trimming cost V 1 base and J 0 bases; bases outside gene matches: 3. This CDR3 has 16 amino acids.

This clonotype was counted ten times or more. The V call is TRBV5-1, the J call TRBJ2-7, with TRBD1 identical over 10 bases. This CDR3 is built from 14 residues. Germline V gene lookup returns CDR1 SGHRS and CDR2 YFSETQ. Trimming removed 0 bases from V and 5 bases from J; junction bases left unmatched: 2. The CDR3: CASSLGQGADEQYF. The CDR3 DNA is TGCGCCAGCAGCTTGGGACAGGGGGCCGACGAGCAGTACTTC.

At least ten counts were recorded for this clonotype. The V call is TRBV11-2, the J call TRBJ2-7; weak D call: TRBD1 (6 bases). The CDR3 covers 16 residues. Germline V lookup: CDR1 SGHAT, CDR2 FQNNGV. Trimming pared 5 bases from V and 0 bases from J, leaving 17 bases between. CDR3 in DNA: TGTGCCAGCAGCCATGATGCCGGGACAAGCTCCTACGAGCAGTACTTC. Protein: CASSHDAGTSSYEQYF.

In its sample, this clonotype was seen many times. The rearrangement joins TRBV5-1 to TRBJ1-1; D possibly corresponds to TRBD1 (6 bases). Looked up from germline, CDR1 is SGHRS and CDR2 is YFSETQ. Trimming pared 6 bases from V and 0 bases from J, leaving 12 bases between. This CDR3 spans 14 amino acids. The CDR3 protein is CASTKGEVNTEAFF. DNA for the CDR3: TGCGCCAGCACAAAGGGGGAAGTGAACACTGAAGCTTTCTTT.

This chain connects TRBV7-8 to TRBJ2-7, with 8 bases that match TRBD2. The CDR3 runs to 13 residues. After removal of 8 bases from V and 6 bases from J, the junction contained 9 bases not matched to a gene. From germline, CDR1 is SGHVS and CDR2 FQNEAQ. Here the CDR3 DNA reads TGTGCCAGCGCCACAGCGGGAGCTCCCGAGCAGTACTTC. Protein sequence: CASATAGAPEQYF. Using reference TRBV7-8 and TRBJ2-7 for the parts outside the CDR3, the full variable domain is GAGVSQSPRYKVAKRGQDVALRCDPISGHVSLFWYQQALGQGPEFLTYFQNEAQLDKSGLPSDRFFAERPEGSVSTLKIQRTQQEDSAVYLCASATAGAPEQYFGPGTRLTVT.

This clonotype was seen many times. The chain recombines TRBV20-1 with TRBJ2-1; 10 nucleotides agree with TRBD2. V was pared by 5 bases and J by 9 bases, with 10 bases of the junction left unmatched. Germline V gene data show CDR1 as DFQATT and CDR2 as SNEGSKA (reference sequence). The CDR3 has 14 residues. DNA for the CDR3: TGCAGTGCTTCGAGCGGGAGGGCCGGTCCTGAGCAGTTCTTC. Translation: CSASSGRAGPEQFF.

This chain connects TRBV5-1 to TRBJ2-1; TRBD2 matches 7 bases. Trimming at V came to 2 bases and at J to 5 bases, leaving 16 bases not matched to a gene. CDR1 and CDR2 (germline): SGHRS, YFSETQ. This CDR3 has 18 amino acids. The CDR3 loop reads CASSFPPLAGEDHNEQFF. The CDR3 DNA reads TGCGCCAGCAGCTTTCCCCCCTTGGCGGGAGAGGACCACAATGAGCAGTTCTTC.

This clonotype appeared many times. Here the CDR3 reads CASSIVTGASTDTQYF. In nucleotides, the CDR3 is TGTGCCAGCAGCATCGTCACAGGGGCCAGCACAGATACGCAGTATTTT. The chain has TRBV7-9 and TRBJ2-3, with 7 bases matching TRBD1. The CDR3 is made up of 16 amino acids. CDR1 and CDR2 (germline): SEHNR, FQNEAQ (reference sequence). The V and J ends lost 5 bases and 0 bases, in that order; junction bases with no gene match: 8.

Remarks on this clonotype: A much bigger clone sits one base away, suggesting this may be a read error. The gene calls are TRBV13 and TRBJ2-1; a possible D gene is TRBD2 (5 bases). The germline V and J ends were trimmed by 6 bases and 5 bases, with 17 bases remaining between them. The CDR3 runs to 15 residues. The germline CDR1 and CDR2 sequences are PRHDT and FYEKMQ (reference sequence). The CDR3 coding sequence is TGTGCCAGCAGGCCCTCTAGCCAGATTAACAATGAGCAGTTCTTC. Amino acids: CASRPSSQINNEQFF. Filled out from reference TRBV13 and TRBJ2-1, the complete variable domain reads AAGVIQSPRHLIKEKRETATLKCYPIPRHDTVYWYQQGPGQDPQFLISFYEKMQSDKGSIPDRFSAQQFSDYHSELNMSSLELGDSALYFCASRPSSQINNEQFFGPGTRLTVL.

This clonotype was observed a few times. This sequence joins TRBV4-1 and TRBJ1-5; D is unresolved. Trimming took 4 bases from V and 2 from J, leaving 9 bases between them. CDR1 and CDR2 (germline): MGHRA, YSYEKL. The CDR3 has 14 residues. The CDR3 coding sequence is TGCGCCAGCAGCCTGGTTTTTGGCAATCAGCCCCAGCATTTT. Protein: CASSLVFGNQPQHF.

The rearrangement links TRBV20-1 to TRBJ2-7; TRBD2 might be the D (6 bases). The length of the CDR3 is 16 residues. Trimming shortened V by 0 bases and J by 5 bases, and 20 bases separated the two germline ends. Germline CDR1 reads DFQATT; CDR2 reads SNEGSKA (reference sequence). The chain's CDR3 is CSARDVGRTPKDEQYF. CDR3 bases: TGCAGTGCTAGAGACGTAGGGAGGACACCAAAGGACGAGCAGTACTTC.

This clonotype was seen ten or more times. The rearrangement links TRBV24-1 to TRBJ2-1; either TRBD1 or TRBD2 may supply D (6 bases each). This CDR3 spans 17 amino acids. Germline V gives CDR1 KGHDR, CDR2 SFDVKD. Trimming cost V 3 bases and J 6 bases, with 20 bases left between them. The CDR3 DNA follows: TGTGCCACCAGTGATGCCTCTCCGCGGGACATCAGCAATGAGCAGTTCTTC. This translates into CATSDASPRDISNEQFF.

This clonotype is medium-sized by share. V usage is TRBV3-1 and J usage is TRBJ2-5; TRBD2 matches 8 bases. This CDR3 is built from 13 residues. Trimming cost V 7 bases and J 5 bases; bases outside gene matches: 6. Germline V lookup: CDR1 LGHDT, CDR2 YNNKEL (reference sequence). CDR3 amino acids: CASTPGGRETQYF. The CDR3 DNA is TGTGCCAGCACCCCGGGGGGGAGGGAGACCCAGTACTTC.

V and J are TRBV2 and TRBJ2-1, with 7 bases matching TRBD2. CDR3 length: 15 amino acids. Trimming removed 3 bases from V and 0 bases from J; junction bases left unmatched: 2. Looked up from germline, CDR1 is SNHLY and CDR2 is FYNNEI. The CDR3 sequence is CASSEGGSSYNEQFF. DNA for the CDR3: TGTGCCAGCAGTGAGGGCGGGAGCTCCTACAATGAGCAGTTCTTC.

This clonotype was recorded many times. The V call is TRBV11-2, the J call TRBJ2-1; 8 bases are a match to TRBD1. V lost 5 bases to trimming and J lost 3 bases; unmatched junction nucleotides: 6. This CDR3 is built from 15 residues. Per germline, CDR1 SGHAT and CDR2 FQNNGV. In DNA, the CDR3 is TGTGCCAGCAGCGAGGACAGGGTCGTCTACAATGAGCAGTTCTTC. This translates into CASSEDRVVYNEQFF. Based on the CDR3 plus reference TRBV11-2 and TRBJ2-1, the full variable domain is EAGVAQSPRYKIIEKRQSVAFWCNPISGHATLYWYQQILGQGPKLLIQFQNNGVVDDSQLPKDRFSAERLKGVDSTLKIQPAKLEDSAVYLCASSEDRVVYNEQFFGPGTRLTVL.

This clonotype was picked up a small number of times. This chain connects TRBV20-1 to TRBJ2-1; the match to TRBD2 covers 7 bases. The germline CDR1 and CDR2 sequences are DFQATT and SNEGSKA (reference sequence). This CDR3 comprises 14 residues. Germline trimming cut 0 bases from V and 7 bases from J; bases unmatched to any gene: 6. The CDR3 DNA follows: TGCAGTGCTAGAGATCGTGGGCGGGGGAATGAGCAGTTCTTC. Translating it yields CSARDRGRGNEQFF.

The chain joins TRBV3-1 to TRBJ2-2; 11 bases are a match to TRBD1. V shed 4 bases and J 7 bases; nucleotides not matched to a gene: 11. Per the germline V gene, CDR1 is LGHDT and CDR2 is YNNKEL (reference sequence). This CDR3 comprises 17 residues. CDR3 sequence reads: CASSPQRTGGFGGELFF. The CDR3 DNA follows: TGTGCCAGCAGCCCTCAGCGGACAGGGGGCTTTGGCGGGGAGCTGTTTTTT.

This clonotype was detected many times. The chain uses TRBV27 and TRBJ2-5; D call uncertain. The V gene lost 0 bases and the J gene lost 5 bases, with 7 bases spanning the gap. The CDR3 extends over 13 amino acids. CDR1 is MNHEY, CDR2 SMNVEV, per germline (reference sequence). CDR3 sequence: CASSLSPWETQYF. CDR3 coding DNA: TGTGCCAGCAGTTTATCACCTTGGGAGACCCAGTACTTC.

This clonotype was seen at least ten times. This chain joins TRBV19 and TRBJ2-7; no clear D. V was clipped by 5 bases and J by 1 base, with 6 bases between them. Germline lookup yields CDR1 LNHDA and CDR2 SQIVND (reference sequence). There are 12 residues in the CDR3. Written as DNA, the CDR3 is TGTGCCAGTAGTGGTGATTCCTACGAGCAGTACTTC. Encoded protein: CASSGDSYEQYF.

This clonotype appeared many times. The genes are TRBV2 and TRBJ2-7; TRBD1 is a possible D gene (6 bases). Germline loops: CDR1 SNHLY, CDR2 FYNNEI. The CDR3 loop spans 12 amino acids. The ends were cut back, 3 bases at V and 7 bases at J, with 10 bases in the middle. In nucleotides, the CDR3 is TGTGCCAGCAGTGATACAGGGCAAGAGCAGTACTTC. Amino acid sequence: CASSDTGQEQYF.